This T cell receptor beta chain is drawn from a study of cytomegalovirus exposure and HLA in healthy donors. About this clone: As yet, its antigen is unknown.

Study-wide results and limits: As a later analysis showed, a missense DCLRE1C variant was linked to trimming of TCR beta V- and J-genes.

PCR was performed using 60 Vbeta and 13 Jbeta primers. Measured with immunoSEQ multiplex PCR; TCRdb has only the in-frame clones, and not every one. Among some 130,000 clones listed, roughly 78% were seen once. The CDR3 contains 14 residues. V was trimmed by 7 bases and J by 8 bases, leaving 16 bases between them. Germline loops: CDR1 SGHRS, CDR2 YFSETQ. Material for sequencing was PBMCs. The sequence was collected from a man between 50 and 59 years old in good health and CMV-seropositive. The genes are TRBV5-1 and TRBJ1-6; weak D call: TRBD1 (5 bases). CDR3 nucleotides: TGCGCCAGCGGGGACCCGGGAGGAGATTCACCCCTCCACTTT. It is translated as CASGDPGGDSPLHF.